The 5 T cell receptor beta chains below were found in one sample sequenced in a study of cytomegalovirus exposure and HLA in healthy donors. Researchers ran the PCR with 60 Vbeta and 13 Jbeta primers. Clones were sequenced by immunoSEQ multiplex PCR, and TCRdb holds only the in-frame ones, with some missing. The sample includes 120,000 to 150,000 clones, about 73% of them seen just once. Sequencing was performed on PBMCs. The source is a man in his forties in good health and CMV-seropositive.

V is TRBV7-6 and J is TRBJ1-4; D uncertain. The V and J ends lost 1 base and 5 bases respectively, with 14 bases between them. The CDR3 has 16 amino acids. Germline V gene sequence: CDR1 SGHVS, CDR2 FNYEAQ. The CDR3 reads CASSLGAGYKNEKLFF. DNA for the CDR3: TGTGCCAGCAGCTTAGGTGCGGGGTACAAGAATGAAAAACTGTTTTTT.

In this sample, this clone turned up once. The chain is built from TRBV18 and TRBJ1-1, with D perhaps matching TRBD1 (6 bases). CDR3 length: 15 amino acids. CDR1 is KGHSH and CDR2 is LQKENI in the germline V gene. V lost 3 bases and J lost 10, with 21 bases in between. The DNA of the CDR3 is TGTGCCAGCTCACCGCAACAGGGATTTTCGTATGGAGCTTTCTTT. Its translation: CASSPQQGFSYGAFF.

The V and J genes are TRBV6-5 and TRBJ1-1, with D possibly TRBD1 on 6 matching bases. V lost 2 bases, J lost 4 bases, and 14 bases lay in between. Germline V gene sequence: CDR1 MNHEY, CDR2 SVGAGI. The CDR3 runs to 15 residues. CDR3 coding DNA: TGTGCCAGCAGTTACCAATCGGGGGGCAGCACTGAAGCTTTCTTT. Translated, it gives CASSYQSGGSTEAFF.

This clone was found once. The chain uses TRBV7-2 and TRBJ2-3; tentative D call: TRBD2 (6 bases). Germline CDR1 and CDR2: SGHTA and FQGNSA. The CDR3 extends over 16 amino acids. Between the trimmed V and J ends, which lost 0 bases and 3 bases, there was a span of 13 bases. CDR3 DNA sequence: TGTGCCAGCAGCTTAGCTGGAGGGTTGGAAACAGATACGCAGTATTTT. It translates to CASSLAGGLETDTQYF.

The CDR3 here is CAWSPPGSVRAGTGELFF. The CDR3 DNA is TGTGCCTGGAGTCCCCCGGGGAGCGTTCGAGCCGGCACCGGGGAGCTGTTTTTT. The rearrangement uses TRBV30 and TRBJ2-2; tentatively, D is TRBD2 (5 bases). The CDR3 extends over 18 amino acids. Germline CDR1 reads GTSNPN; CDR2 reads SVGIG (reference sequence). Between the trimmed V and J ends, which lost 2 bases and 4 bases, there was a span of 23 bases.